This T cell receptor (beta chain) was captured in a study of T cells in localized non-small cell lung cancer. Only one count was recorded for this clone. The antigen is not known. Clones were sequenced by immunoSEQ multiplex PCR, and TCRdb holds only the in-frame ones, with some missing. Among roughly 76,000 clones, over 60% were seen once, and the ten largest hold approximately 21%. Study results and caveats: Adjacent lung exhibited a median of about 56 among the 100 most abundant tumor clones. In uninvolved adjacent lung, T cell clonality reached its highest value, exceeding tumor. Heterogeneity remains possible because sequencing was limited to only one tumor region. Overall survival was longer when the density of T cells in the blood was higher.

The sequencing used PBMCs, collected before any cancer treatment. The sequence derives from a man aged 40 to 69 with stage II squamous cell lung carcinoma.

For the CDR3, the DNA is TGTGCCAGCAGCCAAGATCGAGCAGAGAATTCACCCCTCCACTTT. Translating gives CASSQDRAENSPLHF. This rearrangement joins TRBV4-2 to TRBJ1-6; D uncertain. Germline CDR1 reads LGHNA; CDR2 reads YNFKEQ. Trimming shortened V by 0 bases and J by 7 bases, and 10 bases separated the two germline ends. The CDR3 is made up of 15 amino acids.